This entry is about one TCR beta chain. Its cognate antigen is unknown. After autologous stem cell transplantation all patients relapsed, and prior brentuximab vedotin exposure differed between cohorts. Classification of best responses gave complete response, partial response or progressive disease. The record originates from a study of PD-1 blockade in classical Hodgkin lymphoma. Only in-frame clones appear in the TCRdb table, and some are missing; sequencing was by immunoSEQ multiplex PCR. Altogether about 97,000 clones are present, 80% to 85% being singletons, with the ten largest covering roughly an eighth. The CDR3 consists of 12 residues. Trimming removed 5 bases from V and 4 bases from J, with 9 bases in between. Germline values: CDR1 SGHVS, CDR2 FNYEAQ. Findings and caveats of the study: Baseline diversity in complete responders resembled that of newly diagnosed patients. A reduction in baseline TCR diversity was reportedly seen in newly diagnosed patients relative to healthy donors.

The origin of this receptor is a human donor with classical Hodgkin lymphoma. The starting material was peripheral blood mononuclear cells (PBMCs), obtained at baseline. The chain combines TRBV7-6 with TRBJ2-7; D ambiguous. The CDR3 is CASSRNGYEQYF. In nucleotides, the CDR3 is TGTGCCAGCAGCCGTAATGGGTACGAGCAGTACTTC.